This passage covers 28 T cell receptor beta chains from one sample sequenced in a study of read filtering for tumor transcriptome and immune sequencing (TCRdb year 2020). The sample was run on an Illumina HiSeq 4000. TCR libraries were built from 400 ng RNA with the Immunoverse kit, using molecular barcoded adaptors covering alpha/delta and beta/gamma chains. In TCRdb, the public reads were trimmed at Q25 with fastp and aligned with MiXCR, with productive beta chains retained. A single entry per CDR3 protein holds the most common genes and DNA from its merged rows. The sample has about 63,000 distinct CDR3 sequences on record, roughly 14% of them singletons. The ten largest clones represent about 44% of the sample. Material for sequencing was a population of CD138-negative cells sorted from bone marrow. The sample's cell subset or site, from its label and the paper: bone marrow mononuclear cells depleted of CD138+ plasma/myeloma cells by negative magnetic selection. Receptors originate from a donor at least 40 years old with multiple myeloma.

The gene calls are TRBV20-1 and TRBJ2-1, with 11 positions matching TRBD2. CDR1 and CDR2 (germline): DFQATT, SNEGSKA (reference sequence). V was pared by 5 bases and J by 4 bases, with 13 bases of the junction left unmatched. This CDR3 contains 17 residues. For the CDR3, the DNA is TGCAGTGCTCCCACCGGACTAGCGGGTACTTCTTACAATGAGCAGTTCTTC. Translation: CSAPTGLAGTSYNEQFF.

This clonotype was seen many times. The V and J genes are TRBV9 and TRBJ2-2; 10 nucleotides agree with TRBD2. Looked up from germline, CDR1 is SGDLS and CDR2 is YYNGEE. The CDR3 is 18 residues long. V trimming: 3 bases; J trimming: 4 bases; junction bases outside the gene matches: 12. DNA of the CDR3: TGTGCCAGCAGCGAGCCACCGGCTAGCGGGAGTGTCACCGGGGAGCTGTTTTTT. This codes for CASSEPPASGSVTGELFF. Looking up the rest from reference TRBV9 and TRBJ2-2 gives the full variable domain: DSGVTQTPKHLITATGQRVTLRCSPRSGDLSVYWYQQSLDQGLQFLIQYYNGEERAKGNILERFSAQQFPDLHSELNLSSLELGDSALYFCASSEPPASGSVTGELFFGEGSRLTVL.

This clonotype was found many times. The rearrangement uses TRBV18 and TRBJ1-1, with TRBD1 matching over 9 bases. Trimming removed 4 bases from V and 1 base from J; junction bases left unmatched: 10. Germline V gene sequence: CDR1 KGHSH, CDR2 LQKENI. The CDR3 is made up of 17 amino acids. CDR3 in DNA: TGTGCCAGCTCACTCTCCGACAGGGGGGAGACGAACACTGAAGCTTTCTTT. Protein: CASSLSDRGETNTEAFF.

This clonotype was observed many times. The gene calls are TRBV20-1 and TRBJ2-1, with 13 bases aligning to TRBD2. CDR1 DFQATT and CDR2 SNEGSKA come from the germline V gene (reference sequence). V trimming: 0 bases; J trimming: 8 bases; junction bases outside the gene matches: 7. The CDR3 runs to 16 residues. This CDR3 reads CSARDPWTSGSDEQFF. The CDR3 coding sequence is TGCAGTGCTAGAGATCCATGGACTAGCGGGAGCGATGAGCAGTTCTTC.

As regards this clonotype: A read error is possible here, since a much larger clone lies one base away. The chain combines TRBV27 with TRBJ2-7; possibly TRBD1 for D (5 bases). From germline, CDR1 is MNHEY and CDR2 SMNVEV (reference sequence). The CDR3 has 13 residues. The CDR3 loop reads CASSFAGLNERYF. The CDR3 DNA reads as TGTGCCAGCAGTTTTGCAGGGTTGAACGAGCGGTACTTC.

This clonotype was seen ten or more times. The V and J genes are TRBV24-1 and TRBJ2-1; no clear D. CDR1 is KGHDR and CDR2 is SFDVKD in the germline V gene. Trimming stripped 2 bases from V and 5 bases from J, with 15 bases between. The CDR3 is 16 residues long. The CDR3 coding sequence is TGTGCCACCAGTGATTACGCGCAGCCCTTACACAATGAGCAGTTCTTC. This sequence encodes CATSDYAQPLHNEQFF.

Worth noting for this clonotype: Since a much larger clone is just one base distant, this may be a read error. The rearrangement links TRBV20-1 to TRBJ2-5; D unresolved. There are 13 residues in the CDR3. CDR1 is DFQATT and CDR2 is SNEGSKA in the germline V gene (reference sequence). The CDR3 region is CSARILGTETLYF. The CDR3, as DNA: TGCAGTGCTAGAATTCTAGGAACGGAGACCCTGTACTTC.

This clonotype was counted many times. The germline gene is not matched at one end of the junction; a read error may be the cause. V gene TRBV24-1 combines with J gene TRBJ2-1, with TRBD2 matching 8 bases. This CDR3 spans 15 amino acids. The V gene's germline CDR1 is KGHDR and CDR2 SFDVKD. The CDR3 nucleotides are TGTGCCACGAGTGACGGGACTAGGGCCCTCAATGAGCAGTTCTTC. This translates into CATSDGTRALNEQFF.

This clonotype occurred a few times. This may arise from a read error, as a much more abundant clone is one base away. The chain joins TRBV7-3 to TRBJ1-1; D is uncertain. Deletions cut 7 bases from V and 0 bases from J, with 15 bases between. The V gene's germline CDR1 is SGHTA and CDR2 FQGTGA. This CDR3 is built from 15 residues. The CDR3 reads CASIPSGVMNTEAFF. In DNA form, the CDR3 reads TGTGCCAGCATTCCCAGCGGGGTCATGAACACTGAAGCTTTCTTT. The whole variable domain, remainder taken from reference TRBV7-3 and TRBJ1-1, is GAGVSQTPSNKVTEKGKYVELRCDPISGHTALYWYRQSLGQGPEFLIYFQGTGAADDSGLPNDRFFAVRPEGSVSTLKIQRTERGDSAVYLCASIPSGVMNTEAFFGQGTRLTVV.

This clonotype occurred many times. This chain joins TRBV6-2 or TRBV6-3 and TRBJ2-5, with D possibly being TRBD1 (6 bases). This CDR3 is built from 14 residues. V lost 8 bases and J lost 5, with 18 bases in between. Germline CDR1 MNHEY, CDR2 SVGEGT. The chain's CDR3 is CASLTRPTGETQYF. DNA for the CDR3: TGTGCCAGCCTAACGCGTCCTACAGGGGAGACCCAGTACTTC.

This clonotype was recorded at least ten times. The chain uses TRBV28 and TRBJ1-1, with D hard to call. Between the trimmed V and J ends, which lost 6 bases and 10 bases, there was a span of 12 bases. The CDR3 length is 11 residues. Germline V gene data show CDR1 as MDHEN and CDR2 as SYDVKM. CDR3 region: CASSPKRGAFF. The CDR3 region has the DNA TGTGCCAGCAGCCCTAAACGGGGAGCTTTCTTT.

This clonotype was counted at least ten times. J is TRBJ2-7 and V is TRBV5-1, with D maybe TRBD2 (5 bases). The CDR3 extends over 15 amino acids. The germline V and J ends were trimmed by 0 bases and 5 bases, with 15 bases remaining between them. The germline CDR1 and CDR2 sequences are SGHRS and YFSETQ. The CDR3 loop is CASSLVGLGRDEQYF. CDR3 bases: TGCGCCAGCAGCTTGGTAGGTCTAGGGAGAGACGAGCAGTACTTC.

This clonotype occurred many times. The genes are TRBV4-3 and TRBJ1-1; D uncertain. From germline, CDR1 is LGHNA and CDR2 YSLEER. The CDR3 runs 15 residues. With 1 base removed from V and 1 base from J, the gap between germline ends came to 10 bases. CDR3 sequence (DNA): TGCGCCAGCAGCCAAGGCCACAAACCGAACACTGAAGCTTTCTTT. Protein: CASSQGHKPNTEAFF.

Concerning this clonotype: Its ends do not fully match the called genes, so a read error is possible. The chain carries TRBV5-1 and TRBJ2-6; TRBD2 matches at 7 bases. The V gene's germline CDR1 is SGHRS and CDR2 YFSETQ. The CDR3 is 18 amino acids. DNA of the CDR3: TGCGTCAGCAGCTTGCGGGACTATGGCTTCTCTGGGGCCAACGTCCCGACTTTC. Its protein product is CVSSLRDYGFSGANVPTF. Based on the CDR3 plus reference TRBV5-1 and TRBJ2-6, the full variable domain is KAGVTQTPRYLIKTRGQQVTLSCSPISGHRSVSWYQQTPGQGLQFLFEYFSETQRNKGNFPGRFSGRQFSNSRSEMNVSTLELGDSALYLCVSSLRDYGFSGANVPTFGAGSRLTVL.

This clonotype was seen repeatedly, ten times or more. This chain uses TRBV7-9 with TRBJ2-5; TRBD2 matches at 14 bases. Germline CDR1 and CDR2: SEHNR and FQNEAQ (reference sequence). CDR3 length equals 19 residues. V was clipped by 0 bases and J by 10 bases; unmatched bases: 16. The CDR3 loop reads CASSLALRGLAGGLVDQYF. Written as DNA, the CDR3 is TGTGCCAGCAGCTTAGCGCTGAGAGGACTAGCGGGAGGCCTGGTGGACCAGTACTTC.

On this clonotype itself: This clone may be a read error of a much larger clone one base away. This sequence joins TRBV7-3 and TRBJ2-2, with TRBD2 matching 7 bases. The CDR3 is made up of 14 amino acids. Per the germline V gene, CDR1 is SGHTA and CDR2 is FQGTGA. The DNA of the CDR3 is TGTGTCAGCGGGAATAACGCGAACACCGGGGAGCTGTTTTTT. Amino acid sequence: CVSGNNANTGELFF.

This clonotype was detected many times. The rearrangement links TRBV20-1 to TRBJ1-4; TRBD1 matches 7 bases. Germline V gene data show CDR1 as DFQATT and CDR2 as SNEGSKA (reference sequence). The CDR3 runs 12 residues. Unmatched junction bases numbered 5, after V lost 6 bases and J lost 7 bases. CDR3 residues: CSAPGGGEKLFF. CDR3 DNA: TGCAGTGCCCCAGGGGGGGGTGAAAAACTGTTTTTT.

This clonotype occurred many times. J is TRBJ1-1 and V is TRBV18, with D tentatively TRBD1 (5 bases). CDR3 length: 13 residues. Germline CDR1 KGHSH, CDR2 LQKENI. V dropped 4 bases and J dropped 0 bases, with 6 bases sitting between them. DNA of the CDR3: TGTGCCAGCTCACAGGACATGAACACTGAAGCTTTCTTT. It specifies CASSQDMNTEAFF.

About this clonotype: This may come from a read error, since a much larger clone is one base off. CDR3 amino acids: CASSITASEQYNEQSF. The CDR3 DNA reads as TGTGCCAGCAGCATTACAGCTAGCGAACAATACAATGAGCAGTCCTTC. The genes are TRBV7-3 and TRBJ2-1; tentatively, D is TRBD2 (6 bases). The CDR3 contains 16 residues. Germline CDR1 and CDR2: SGHTA and FQGTGA.

As regards this clonotype: Its ends do not fully match the called genes, so a read error is possible. This chain uses TRBV11-2 with TRBJ1-3, with a possible D match to TRBD1 (5 bases). This CDR3 comprises 15 residues. Germline values: CDR1 SGHAT, CDR2 FQNNGV. CDR3 DNA: TGTGCCAGCAGCCTGGGACGTTCGTCTGTAAACACCATATATTTT. This gives the protein CASSLGRSSVNTIYF.

A note on this clonotype: No conserved phenylalanine or tryptophan ends this CDR3, so it is likely a read error. J is TRBJ2-3 and V is TRBV20-1, with D maybe TRBD2 (5 bases). The CDR3 has 14 residues. V was trimmed by 5 bases and J by 0 bases, leaving 12 bases between them. The germline gives CDR1 DFQATT, CDR2 SNEGSKA (reference sequence). The CDR3 nucleotides read TGCAGTGCTCGGCCCGGCGGGAGCACAGATACGCAGTATCTT. Translation gives CSARPGGSTDTQYL.

This clonotype turned up a few times. The chain is built from TRBV7-3 and TRBJ2-3; the D is unclear. V lost 1 base to trimming and J lost 2 bases, with 4 bases between them. The germline V gene encodes CDR1 SGHTA and CDR2 FQGTGA. The CDR3 has 13 amino acids. CDR3 nucleotide sequence: TGTGCCAGCAGCTTAAAGGACACAGATACGCAGTATTTT. Its translation is CASSLKDTDTQYF.

This clonotype has at least ten counts. The chain has TRBV29-1 and TRBJ1-1; no firm D call. CDR1 and CDR2 from the germline V gene are SQVTM and ANQGSEA. Deletions cut 3 bases from V and 3 bases from J, with 11 bases between. CDR3 size: 13 residues. The chain's CDR3 is CSVDGVGYTEAFF. DNA of the CDR3: TGCAGCGTTGATGGGGTGGGGTACACTGAAGCTTTCTTT.

There are a few counts of this clonotype. A clone one base away is much larger, so this may be a read error. This sequence joins TRBV21-1 and TRBJ2-7. TRBV21-1 is a pseudogene. CDR3 length: 16 amino acids. In DNA form, the CDR3 reads TGTGCCAGCGGCAAAGGGAACAGCGCTCCTTCCTACGAGCAGTACTTC. Amino acid sequence: CASGKGNSAPSYEQYF.

This clonotype was detected many times. This chain links TRBV20-1 with TRBJ2-2, with TRBD1 matching over 8 bases. CDR1 is DFQATT, CDR2 SNEGSKA, per germline (reference sequence). After removal of 3 bases from V and 1 base from J, the junction contained 7 bases not matched to a gene. The CDR3 is 16 amino acids. The CDR3 sequence: CSARHPGQVNTGELFF. CDR3 DNA: TGCAGTGCTAGGCATCCGGGACAGGTGAACACCGGGGAGCTGTTTTTT.

This clonotype was observed many times. The V gene is TRBV20-1, the J gene TRBJ2-7, with D perhaps given as TRBD1 or TRBD2 (5 bases each). V was clipped by 5 bases and J by 5 bases, with 10 bases between them. Germline V gives CDR1 DFQATT, CDR2 SNEGSKA (reference sequence). The CDR3 spans 11 residues. CDR3 protein: CSAGTGDEQYF. The CDR3 DNA reads TGCAGTGCTGGGACCGGGGACGAGCAGTACTTC.

This clonotype was seen many times. The gene calls are TRBV12-3 or TRBV12-4 and TRBJ2-7, with D perhaps matching TRBD1 (6 bases). V dropped 5 bases and J dropped 7 bases, with 18 bases sitting between them. This CDR3 contains 14 residues. The CDR3 reads CASSPPSTGLEQYF. CDR3 DNA: TGTGCCAGCAGTCCCCCGTCGACAGGTTTGGAGCAGTACTTC.

This clonotype was seen repeatedly, ten times or more. The V gene is TRBV25-1, the J gene TRBJ2-2, with 8 bases matching TRBD2. The CDR3 runs to 14 residues. Germline V CDR1 and CDR2: MGHDK, SYGVNS. V lost 5 bases, J lost 7 bases, and 6 bases stayed unmatched. CDR3 amino acids: CASSRSGSVGELFF. DNA of the CDR3: TGTGCCAGCAGTAGGAGCGGGAGCGTCGGGGAGCTGTTTTTT.